This TCR beta chain was sequenced for a study of control samples from healthy donors and cancer patients. With respect to this clone: Other DNA sequences in the same sample also yield this CDR3.

The germline gives CDR1 GTSNPN, CDR2 SVGIG (reference sequence). CDR3 length equals 13 residues. V lost 0 bases to trimming and J lost 1 base, with 4 bases between them. Using immunoSEQ multiplex PCR, the repertoire was profiled, and TCRdb retains in-frame clones only, with some absent. The sample records around 250,000 clones, about four fifths being singletons. Sequencing was carried out using PBMCs. The chain carries TRBV30 and TRBJ1-3; no clear D. The source of this sequence is a woman aged 55-69 years with lung cancer. DNA for the CDR3: TGTGCCTGGAGTGTTGGTTCTGGAAACACCATATATTTT. Translation gives CAWSVGSGNTIYF.